Listed below are T cell receptor gamma chains from one sample, sequenced in a study of human gamma delta and Vdelta1 T cells. Their cognate antigens are unknown. TCRdb applied CATT to the PCR reads for clone calling. The sample lists about 8,700 gamma-chain clones, 45% occurring once. Sequenced material: Vdelta1 gamma-delta T cells from blood grown in culture (DOT cells). These receptors were collected from a human donor in good health. Both conserved end residues are part of each CDR3. A clone size is listed for some rows: how often the clone was seen (once, few, many), or a class if it is expanded.

TRGJP2	.	TRGV10	TGTGCTGCGTGGGATCGACGTAGTGATTGGATCAAGACGTTT	CAAWDRRSDWIKTF
TRGJ1/TRGJ2	.	TRGV4	TGTGCCACCTGGGCTCTTTATTATAAGAAACTCTTT	CATWALYYKKLF
TRGJ1/TRGJ2	.	TRGV8	TGTGCCACCTGGGATGTGTATAAGAAACTCTTT	CATWDVYKKLF
TRGJ1/TRGJ2	.	TRGV3	TGTGCCACCTGGGACAGTCCCACCTATTATAAGAAACTCTTT	CATWDSPTYYKKLF
TRGJ1/TRGJ2	few	TRGV4	TGTGCCACCTGGGATGGTCCCCTTTATTATAAGAAACTCTTT	CATWDGPLYYKKLF
TRGJP2	.	TRGV2	TGTGCCACCTGGCTAAATGATTGGATCAAGACGTTT	CATWLNDWIKTF
TRGJP2	.	TRGV10	TGTGCTGCGTGGGATGCAAGTAGTGATTGGATCAAGACGTTT	CAAWDASSDWIKTF
TRGJ1/TRGJ2	.	TRGV5	TGTGCCACCTGGGACGGCCGGAATTATTATAAGAAACTCTTT	CATWDGRNYYKKLF
TRGJ1/TRGJ2	few	TRGV5	TGTGCCACCTGGGACGCCGGTAATTATAAGAAACTCTTT	CATWDAGNYKKLF
TRGJ1/TRGJ2	.	TRGV9	TGTGCCTTGTGGGAGCTCCAGAATTATTATAAGAAACTCTTT	CALWELQNYYKKLF
TRGJ1/TRGJ2	few	TRGV9	TGTGCCTTGTGGGAGGTGAAGGTTGGGAAACTCTTT	CALWEVKVGKLF
TRGJ1/TRGJ2	.	TRGV5	TGTGCCACCTGGGACAGGCCGTTTTATTATAAGAAACTCTTT	CATWDRPFYYKKLF
TRGJ1/TRGJ2	few	TRGV9	TGTGCCTTGTGGCTAGATTATAAGAAACTCTTT	CALWLDYKKLF
TRGJP1	.	TRGV9	TGTGCCTTGTGGGAGGGAGATACCACTGGTTGGTTCAAGATATTT	CALWEGDTTGWFKIF
TRGJ1/TRGJ2	.	TRGV9	TGTGCCTTGTGGGAGGTACAGCCCACTTATTATAAGAAACTCTTT	CALWEVQPTYYKKLF
TRGJ1/TRGJ2	.	TRGV4	TGTGCCACCTGGGATCGGGAGAAACTCTTT	CATWDREKLF
TRGJ1/TRGJ2	few	TRGV9	TGTGCCTTGTGGGAGGTGCAGGCGAGGAAACTCTTT	CALWEVQARKLF
TRGJ1/TRGJ2	.	TRGV4	TGTGCCACCTGGGTGTACTATTATAAGAAACTCTTT	CATWVYYYKKLF
TRGJ1/TRGJ2	.	TRGV9	TGTGCCTTGTGGGAGGTGCAGTCTCAGAAACTCTTT	CALWEVQSQKLF
TRGJP2	.	TRGV2	TGTGCCACCTGGACTGTCCCCTCCCCAAGGATCAAGACGTTT	CATWTVPSPRIKTF
TRGJ1/TRGJ2	.	TRGV4	TGTGCCACCTGGGATGGGCGCGATTATAAGAAACTCTTT	CATWDGRDYKKLF
TRGJ1/TRGJ2	medium-sized	TRGV8	TGTGCCACCTGGGATGATAAAAAGAAACTCTTT	CATWDDKKKLF
TRGJP2	.	TRGV2	TGTGCCACCTGGGACTTATATAGTAGTGATTGGATCAAGACGTTT	CATWDLYSSDWIKTF
TRGJ1/TRGJ2	.	TRGV4	TGTGCCACCTGGGATCCTAGACAAGGGGATTATTATAAGAAACTCTTT	CATWDPRQGDYYKKLF
TRGJ1/TRGJ2	.	TRGV2	TGTGCCACCTGGGACGGGCAACCGCTGGGGAAACTCTTT	CATWDGQPLGKLF
TRGJ1/TRGJ2	.	TRGV3	TGTGCCACCTGGGACACATTACGACCACTCTTT	CATWDTLRPLF
TRGJP	.	TRGV4	TGTGCCACCTGGGACCGGAGGGGGTTGAGCAAAAAAATCAAGGTATTT	CATWDRRGLSKKIKVF
TRGJ1/TRGJ2	few	TRGV4	TGTGCCACCTGGGATCTGAGTTTCGGTTATTATAAGAAACTCTTT	CATWDLSFGYYKKLF
TRGJP2	medium-sized	TRGV4	TGTGCCACCTGGGATGGGAGTGATTGGATCAAGACGTTT	CATWDGSDWIKTF
TRGJ1/TRGJ2	.	TRGV8	TGTGCCACCTGGGATAGGCCGGGCTATAAGAAACTCTTT	CATWDRPGYKKLF
TRGJ1/TRGJ2	.	TRGV9	TGTGCCTTGTGGGAGGTTCGCCCATTTTATAAGAAACTCTTT	CALWEVRPFYKKLF
TRGJ1/TRGJ2	.	TRGV2	TGTGCCACCTGGGACGTCGGGACTTATTATAAGAAACTCTTT	CATWDVGTYYKKLF
TRGJ1/TRGJ2	.	TRGV4	TGTGCCACCTGGGATCTATCTTATAAGAAACTCTTT	CATWDLSYKKLF
TRGJ1/TRGJ2	few	TRGV10	TGTGCTGCGTGGGAAACGAAACCTCGGAATTATTATAAGAAACTCTTT	CAAWETKPRNYYKKLF
TRGJ1/TRGJ2	.	TRGV8	TGTGCCACCTGGGATAGGAAGAATTATAAGAAACTCTTT	CATWDRKNYKKLF
TRGJP2	few	TRGV4	TGTGCCACCTGGGATGGGGAAAGTAGTGATTGGATCAAGACGTTT	CATWDGESSDWIKTF
TRGJ1/TRGJ2	few	TRGV4	TGTGCCACCTGGGATAACGATTATAAGAAACTCTTT	CATWDNDYKKLF
TRGJ1/TRGJ2	few	TRGV9	TGTGCCTTGTGGGAGGTGCATCCCAATTATTATAAGAAACTCTTT	CALWEVHPNYYKKLF
TRGJ1/TRGJ2	few	TRGV9	TGTGCCTTGTGGGAGGTGCTTTGTCATAAGAAACTCTTT	CALWEVLCHKKLF
TRGJ1/TRGJ2	.	TRGV9	TGTGCCTTGTGGGACATGCATTATTATAAGAAACTCTTT	CALWDMHYYKKLF